This T cell receptor beta chain was captured in a study of tumor-infiltrating lymphocytes in glioblastoma multiforme. Regarding the study as a whole: Clone frequencies may be distorted by unequal TCR transcripts per cell.

Three nested ARM-PCR rounds with V-beta and C-beta primers built TCRB libraries. TCRdb fed the multiplex PCR reads into MiXCR, producing one record per CDR3 protein. The sample yields approximately 10,000 distinct CDR3 sequences, approximately 70% seen once. V trimming: 4 bases; J trimming: 6 bases; junction bases outside the gene matches: 11. Germline loops: CDR1 SGHTA, CDR2 FQGNSA. The CDR3 has 17 residues. This clonotype was seen repeatedly, ten times or more. What it recognizes is unknown. The chain is built from TRBV7-2 and TRBJ2-1, with 11 bases fitting TRBD2. This TCR derives from a male donor with glioblastoma. Specimen: brain tumor tissue. CDR3 DNA sequence: TGTGCCAGCAGCTGGGGAGAAAGACTAGCGGGACGCAATGAGCAGTTCTTC. It encodes CASSWGERLAGRNEQFF.